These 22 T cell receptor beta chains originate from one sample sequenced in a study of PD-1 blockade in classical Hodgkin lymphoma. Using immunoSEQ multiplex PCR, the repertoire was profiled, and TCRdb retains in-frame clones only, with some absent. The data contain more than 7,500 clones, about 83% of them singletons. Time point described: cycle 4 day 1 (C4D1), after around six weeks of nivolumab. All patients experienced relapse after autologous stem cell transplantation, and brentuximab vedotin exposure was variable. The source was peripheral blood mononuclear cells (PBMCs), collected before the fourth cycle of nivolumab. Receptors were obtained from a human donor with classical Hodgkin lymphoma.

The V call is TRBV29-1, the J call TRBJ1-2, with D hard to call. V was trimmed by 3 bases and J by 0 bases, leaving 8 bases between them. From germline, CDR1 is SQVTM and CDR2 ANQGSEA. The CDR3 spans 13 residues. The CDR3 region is CSVDGTANYGYTF. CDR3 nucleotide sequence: TGCAGCGTTGATGGAACAGCTAACTATGGCTACACCTTC.

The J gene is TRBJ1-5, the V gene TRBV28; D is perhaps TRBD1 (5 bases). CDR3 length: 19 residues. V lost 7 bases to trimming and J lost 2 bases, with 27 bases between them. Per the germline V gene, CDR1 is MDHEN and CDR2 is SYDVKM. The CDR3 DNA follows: TGTGCCAGCACCGCTTACCCAAGGGTCCGTGGGGCTGGCAATCAGCCCCAGCATTTT. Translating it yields CASTAYPRVRGAGNQPQHF.

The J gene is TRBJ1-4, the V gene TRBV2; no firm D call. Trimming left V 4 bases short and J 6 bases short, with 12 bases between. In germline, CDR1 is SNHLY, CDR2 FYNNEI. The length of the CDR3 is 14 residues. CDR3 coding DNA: TGTGCCAGCAGTGCATCCCAGGCCGATGAAAAACTGTTTTTT. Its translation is CASSASQADEKLFF. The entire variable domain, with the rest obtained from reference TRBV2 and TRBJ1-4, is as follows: EPEVTQTPSHQVTQMGQEVILRCVPISNHLYFYWYRQILGQKVEFLVSFYNNEISEKSEIFDDQFSVERPDGSNFTLKIRSTKLEDSAMYFCASSASQADEKLFFGSGTQLSVL.

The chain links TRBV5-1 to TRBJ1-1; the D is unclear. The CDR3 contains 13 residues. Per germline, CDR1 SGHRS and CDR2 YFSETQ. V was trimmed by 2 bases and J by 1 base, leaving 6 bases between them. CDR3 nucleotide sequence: TGCGCCAGCAGCTTTTCAGCGAACACTGAAGCTTTCTTT. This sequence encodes CASSFSANTEAFF.

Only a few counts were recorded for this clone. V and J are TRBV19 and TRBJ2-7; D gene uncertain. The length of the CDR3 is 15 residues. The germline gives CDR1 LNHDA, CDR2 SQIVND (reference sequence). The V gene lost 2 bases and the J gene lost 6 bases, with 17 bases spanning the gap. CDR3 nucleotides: TGTGCCAGTAGTATATCATTAAACAGTGTGGGCGAGCAGTACTTC. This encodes CASSISLNSVGEQYF.

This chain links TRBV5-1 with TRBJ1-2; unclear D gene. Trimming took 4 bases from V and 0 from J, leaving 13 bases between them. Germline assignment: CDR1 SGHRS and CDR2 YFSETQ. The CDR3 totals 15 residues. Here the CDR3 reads CASSPGGTSNYGYTF. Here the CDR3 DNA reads TGCGCCAGCAGCCCCGGCGGAACATCTAACTATGGCTACACCTTC.

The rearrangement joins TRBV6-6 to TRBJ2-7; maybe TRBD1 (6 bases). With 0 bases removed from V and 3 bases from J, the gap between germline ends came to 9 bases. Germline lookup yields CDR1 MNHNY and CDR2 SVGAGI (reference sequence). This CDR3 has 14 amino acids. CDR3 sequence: CASSYSYRDYEQYF. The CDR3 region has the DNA TGTGCCAGCAGTTACTCGTACAGGGACTACGAGCAGTACTTC.

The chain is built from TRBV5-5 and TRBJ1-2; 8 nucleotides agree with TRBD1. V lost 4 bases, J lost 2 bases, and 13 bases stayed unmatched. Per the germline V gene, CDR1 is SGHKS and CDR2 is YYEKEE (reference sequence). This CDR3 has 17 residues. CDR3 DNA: TGTGCCAGCAGCCGGGACAGGCCTATACTACGAAACTATGGCTACACCTTC. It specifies CASSRDRPILRNYGYTF.

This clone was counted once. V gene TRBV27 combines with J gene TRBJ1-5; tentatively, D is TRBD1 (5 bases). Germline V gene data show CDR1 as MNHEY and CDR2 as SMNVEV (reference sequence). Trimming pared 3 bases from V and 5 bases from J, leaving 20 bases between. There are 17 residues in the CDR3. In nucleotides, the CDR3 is TGTGCCAGCAGTTTTTTGAAAGGACGGGGAGGGGATCAGCCCCAGCATTTT. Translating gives CASSFLKGRGGDQPQHF.

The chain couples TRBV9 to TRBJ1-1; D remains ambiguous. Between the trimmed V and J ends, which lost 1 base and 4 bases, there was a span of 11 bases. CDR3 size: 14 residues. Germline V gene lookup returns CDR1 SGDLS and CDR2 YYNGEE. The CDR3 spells CASSVTLSITEAFF. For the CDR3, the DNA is TGTGCCAGCAGCGTAACACTCTCCATCACTGAAGCTTTCTTT.

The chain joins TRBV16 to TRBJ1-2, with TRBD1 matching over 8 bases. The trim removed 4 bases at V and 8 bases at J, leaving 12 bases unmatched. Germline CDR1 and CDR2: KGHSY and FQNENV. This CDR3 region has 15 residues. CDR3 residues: CASSPLIQGAQGYTF. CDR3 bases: TGTGCCAGCAGCCCACTAATCCAGGGGGCGCAAGGCTACACCTTC.

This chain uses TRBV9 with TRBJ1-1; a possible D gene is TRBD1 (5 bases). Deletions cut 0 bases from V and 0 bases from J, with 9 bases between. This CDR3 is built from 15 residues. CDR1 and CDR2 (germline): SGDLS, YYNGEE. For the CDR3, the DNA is TGTGCCAGCAGCGTAGTGACAGCCTTGAACACTGAAGCTTTCTTT. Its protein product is CASSVVTALNTEAFF.

The CDR3 coding sequence is TGTGCTAGTGGGTCGACAGGGAATGGCTACACCTTC. It yields the protein CASGSTGNGYTF. The chain links TRBV12-5 to TRBJ1-2; 7 bases match TRBD1. The CDR3 extends over 12 amino acids. The V and J ends lost 6 bases and 6 bases, in that order; junction bases with no gene match: 4. From germline, CDR1 is LGHNT and CDR2 FRNRAP. The entire variable domain, with the rest obtained from reference TRBV12-5 and TRBJ1-2, is as follows: DARVTQTPRHKVTEMGQEVTMRCQPILGHNTVFWYRQTMMQGLELLAYFRNRAPLDDSGMPKDRFSAEMPDATLATLKIQPSEPRDSAVYFCASGSTGNGYTFGSGTRLTVV.

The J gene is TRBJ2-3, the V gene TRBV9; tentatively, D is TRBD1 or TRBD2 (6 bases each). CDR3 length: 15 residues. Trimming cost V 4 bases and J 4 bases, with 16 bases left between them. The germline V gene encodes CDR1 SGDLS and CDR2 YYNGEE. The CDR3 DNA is TGTGCCAGCAGCCTCTGGGGGGCCGGAGCAGATACGCAGTATTTT. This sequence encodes CASSLWGAGADTQYF.

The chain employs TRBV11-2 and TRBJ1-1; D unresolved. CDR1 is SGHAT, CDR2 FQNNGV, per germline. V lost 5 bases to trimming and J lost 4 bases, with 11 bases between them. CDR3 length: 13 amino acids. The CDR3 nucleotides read TGTGCCAGCAGCCACAACTACGGCACTGAAGCTTTCTTT. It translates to CASSHNYGTEAFF.

CDR3 DNA: TGTGCCAGCAGTTTTATGGGACTTCTTAATGAAAAACTGTTTTTT. It yields the protein CASSFMGLLNEKLFF. This chain links TRBV28 with TRBJ1-4; D may be TRBD1 (5 bases). This CDR3 has 15 amino acids. V was trimmed by 3 bases and J by 4 bases, leaving 12 bases between them. Germline lookup yields CDR1 MDHEN and CDR2 SYDVKM.

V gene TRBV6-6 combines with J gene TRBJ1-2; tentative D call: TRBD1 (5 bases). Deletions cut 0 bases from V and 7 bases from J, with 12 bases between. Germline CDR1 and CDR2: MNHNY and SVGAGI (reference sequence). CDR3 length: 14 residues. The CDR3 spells CASSYSGGEGGYTF. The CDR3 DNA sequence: TGTGCCAGCAGTTACTCCGGGGGAGAGGGTGGCTACACCTTC.

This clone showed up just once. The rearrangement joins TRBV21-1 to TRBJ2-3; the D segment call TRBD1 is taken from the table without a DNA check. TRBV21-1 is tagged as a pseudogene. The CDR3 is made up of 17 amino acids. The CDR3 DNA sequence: TGTGCCAGCAGCAAAGAGATGACACGACACAGGGGTGATACGCAGTATTTT. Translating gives CASSKEMTRHRGDTQYF.

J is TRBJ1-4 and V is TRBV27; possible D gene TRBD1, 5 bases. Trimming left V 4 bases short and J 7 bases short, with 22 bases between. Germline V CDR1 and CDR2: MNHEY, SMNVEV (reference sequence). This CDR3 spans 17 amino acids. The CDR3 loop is CASSSHRRATRGEKLFF. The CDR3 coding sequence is TGTGCCAGCAGTTCCCACCGCAGGGCTACACGGGGTGAAAAACTGTTTTTT.

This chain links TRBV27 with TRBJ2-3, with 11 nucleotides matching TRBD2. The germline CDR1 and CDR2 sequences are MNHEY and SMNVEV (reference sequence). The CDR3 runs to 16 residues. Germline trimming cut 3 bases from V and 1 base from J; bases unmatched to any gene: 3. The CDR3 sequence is CASSFATSGGTDTQYF. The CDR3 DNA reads TGTGCCAGCAGTTTTGCGACTAGCGGGGGCACAGATACGCAGTATTTT.

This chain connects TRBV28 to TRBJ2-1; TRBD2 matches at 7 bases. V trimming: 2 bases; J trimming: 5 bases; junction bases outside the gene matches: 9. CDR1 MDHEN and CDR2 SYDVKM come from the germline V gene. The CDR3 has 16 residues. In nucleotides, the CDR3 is TGTGCCAGCAGTTTAGGCGGGGACTACAAGGACAATGAGCAGTTCTTC. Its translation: CASSLGGDYKDNEQFF.

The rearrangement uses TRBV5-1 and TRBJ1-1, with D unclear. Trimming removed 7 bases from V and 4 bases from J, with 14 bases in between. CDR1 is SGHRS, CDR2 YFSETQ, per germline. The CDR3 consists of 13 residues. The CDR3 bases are TGCGCCAGCCGACTCGAGTGGAGCACTGAAGCTTTCTTT. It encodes CASRLEWSTEAFF.